The 32 T cell receptor beta chains below come from one sample, sequenced in a study of quantifying T cell responses using KT2 cells. Across the whole study: TCR alpha and beta constant-region primers primed reverse transcription of RNA.

A single-stranded UMI oligo with SP2 sequence was ligated to cDNA 3' ends. An equimolar mix of RC1.1 and RC1.2 primed the beta chain across TRBC1 and TRBC2. A single record per CDR3 protein comes from TCRdb applying MiXCR to the UMI-ligation and nested PCR reads. Seen here are about 53,000 distinct CDR3 sequences, 10% to 15% observed once, and the top ten hold around a tenth. The sequenced material came from PBMCs spiked with cells of the T cell clone KT2. These receptors all stem from a human donor.

The chain couples TRBV3-2 to TRBJ2-5; TRBD2, as called in the table, went unchecked against the DNA. TRBV3-2 is reported as a pseudogene. This CDR3 has 15 amino acids. The chain's CDR3 is CASSHLPDFQETQYF. The CDR3 DNA sequence: TGTGCCAGCAGCCACTTGCCGGACTTTCAAGAGACCCAGTACTTC.

This clonotype occurred many times. V is TRBV18 and J is TRBJ1-1, with 7 bases lining up with TRBD1. The CDR3 covers 15 residues. V shed 1 base and J 1 base; nucleotides not matched to a gene: 3. CDR1 and CDR2 (germline): KGHSH, LQKENI. In DNA form, the CDR3 reads TGTGCCAGCTCACCACTGACAGGGCGGAACACTGAAGCTTTCTTT. Protein product: CASSPLTGRNTEAFF.

This clonotype came up a few times. The chain recombines TRBV6-5 with TRBJ1-6, with D hard to call. The CDR3 extends over 16 amino acids. Deletions cut 6 bases from V and 0 bases from J, with 12 bases between. The germline CDR1 and CDR2 sequences are MNHEY and SVGAGI. In nucleotides, the CDR3 is TGTGCCAGCAGGAGTAAACCGAGCTCCTATAATTCACCCCTCCACTTT. Its protein product is CASRSKPSSYNSPLHF.

This clonotype was counted between two and nine times. The chain recombines TRBV3-1 with TRBJ1-5; unclear D gene. The length of the CDR3 is 15 residues. Trimming pared 0 bases from V and 3 bases from J, leaving 9 bases between. Germline loops: CDR1 LGHDT, CDR2 YNNKEL (reference sequence). The CDR3 nucleotides read TGTGCCAGCAGCCAAGATAGCGGGAACAATCAGCCCCAGCATTTT. It translates to CASSQDSGNNQPQHF.

This clonotype has a single count. This CDR3 reads CASSPGTSGRGSGQYF. The CDR3 DNA reads TGTGCCAGCAGTCCAGGGACTAGCGGGAGGGGGAGTGGGCAGTACTTC. This sequence joins TRBV6-5 and TRBJ2-7, with TRBD2 matching 16 bases. There are 16 residues in the CDR3. J gave up 9 bases and V 5 bases, and 10 bases lay outside the gene matches. Germline values: CDR1 MNHEY, CDR2 SVGAGI.

This clonotype came up many times. The chain has TRBV7-9 and TRBJ1-1, with D possibly TRBD1 on 5 matching bases. The CDR3 loop spans 15 amino acids. Trimming cost V 5 bases and J 1 base, with 14 bases left between them. Germline loops: CDR1 SEHNR, CDR2 FQNEAQ (reference sequence). The CDR3 bases are TGTGCCAGCAGCCCCTTGTTTGGGGGGAACACTGAAGCTTTCTTT. This sequence encodes CASSPLFGGNTEAFF.

The chain links TRBV12-3 or TRBV12-4 to TRBJ2-1; D is undetermined. The CDR3 runs to 13 residues. V lost 3 bases and J 6 bases, leaving 9 bases between the germline ends. The DNA of the CDR3 is TGTGCCAGCAGTTTGCTTGTGGGCAATGAGCAGTTCTTC. This gives the protein CASSLLVGNEQFF.

This clonotype was recorded many times. Written as DNA, the CDR3 is TGTGCCAGCAGCCTGGTGGGAGGTTATGGCTACACCTTC. As protein: CASSLVGGYGYTF. This chain joins TRBV28 and TRBJ1-2, with D hard to call. V lost 6 bases, J lost 5 bases, and 13 bases lay in between. The CDR3 totals 13 residues. Germline lookup yields CDR1 MDHEN and CDR2 SYDVKM.

This clonotype turned up a few times. The CDR3 reads CASSARGEAGNTIYF. CDR3 DNA sequence: TGTGCCAGCAGTGCGCGGGGAGAAGCTGGAAACACCATATATTTT. This chain uses TRBV2 with TRBJ1-3; no reliable D call. V lost 4 bases, J lost 2 bases, and 12 bases lay in between. This CDR3 region has 15 residues. The germline V gene encodes CDR1 SNHLY and CDR2 FYNNEI.

This rearrangement joins TRBV4-3 to TRBJ2-1; the match to TRBD2 covers 14 bases. The V segment lost 1 base and the J segment 10 bases; nucleotides outside the gene matches: 15. Germline V gene data show CDR1 as LGHNA and CDR2 as YSLEER. The CDR3 extends over 19 amino acids. CDR3 nucleotide sequence: TGCGCCAGCAGCCAAGGACATATCAATGGACTAGCGGGAGGAGGGGAGCAGTTCTTC. This codes for CASSQGHINGLAGGGEQFF.

In its sample, this clonotype was seen a few times. The genes are TRBV3-1 and TRBJ1-4; TRBD1 aligns across 11 bases. With V trimmed by 1 base and J by 8 bases, 3 bases remained unmatched. This CDR3 is 15 amino acids long. Germline V gene sequence: CDR1 LGHDT, CDR2 YNNKEL (reference sequence). In DNA, the CDR3 is TGTGCCAGCAGCCAAGGGGACAGGGGGGAAGAAAAACTGTTTTTT. Its protein product is CASSQGDRGEEKLFF.

The V call is TRBV4-2, the J call TRBJ1-2; tentatively, D is TRBD1 (5 bases). The CDR3 covers 17 residues. Germline CDR1 reads LGHNA; CDR2 reads YNFKEQ. Trimming shortened V by 3 bases and J by 3 bases, and 20 bases separated the two germline ends. The CDR3 sequence: CASSHGDGRFSDYGYTF. CDR3 nucleotides: TGTGCCAGCAGCCACGGGGACGGAAGGTTTTCTGACTATGGCTACACCTTC.

Many counts were recorded for this clonotype. The V call is TRBV7-9, the J call TRBJ1-4, with D tentatively TRBD1 (5 bases). Germline V CDR1 and CDR2: SEHNR, FQNEAQ (reference sequence). The CDR3 has 15 residues. Trimming stripped 3 bases from V and 8 bases from J, with 16 bases between. This CDR3 reads CASSFARGTVEKLFF. In nucleotides, the CDR3 is TGTGCCAGCAGCTTTGCGAGAGGGACGGTGGAAAAACTGTTTTTT.

This clonotype appeared many times. The V gene is TRBV15, the J gene TRBJ2-1, with 8 nucleotides matching TRBD2. The germline V gene has CDR1 LNHNV and CDR2 YYDKDF (reference sequence). The CDR3 sequence is 15 residues long. V trimming: 5 bases; J trimming: 4 bases; junction bases outside the gene matches: 7. In DNA, the CDR3 is TGTGCCACCAGCTGGACTAGCCCACGTTACAATGAGCAGTTCTTC. This encodes CATSWTSPRYNEQFF.

This chain joins TRBV14 and TRBJ2-3; D is ambiguous. CDR1 and CDR2 (germline): SGHDN, FVKESK. There are 13 residues in the CDR3. Trimming stripped 10 bases from V and 0 bases from J, with 11 bases between. CDR3 DNA sequence: TGTGCCACCCGGCCCACTAGCACAGATACGCAGTATTTT. Translating gives CATRPTSTDTQYF. Filled out from reference TRBV14 and TRBJ2-3, the complete variable domain reads EAGVTQFPSHSVIEKGQTVTLRCDPISGHDNLYWYRRVMGKEIKFLLHFVKESKQDESGMPNNRFLAERTGGTYSTLKVQPAELEDSGVYFCATRPTSTDTQYFGPGTRLTVL.

The rearrangement uses TRBV3-1 and TRBJ2-7; TRBD1 agrees at 9 bases. The CDR3 spans 14 residues. The germline CDR1 and CDR2 sequences are LGHDT and YNNKEL (reference sequence). Losses at the gene ends were 4 bases for V and 6 bases for J; bases not matched to a gene: 7. The CDR3 coding sequence is TGTGCCAGCAGCCGAGAGGGGACAGGGCCCGAGCAGTACTTC. Its translation is CASSREGTGPEQYF.

This clonotype was picked up many times. This chain uses TRBV7-8 with TRBJ1-1, with D unclear. V was clipped by 5 bases and J by 3 bases, with 10 bases between them. The CDR3 loop spans 13 amino acids. Germline loops: CDR1 SGHVS, CDR2 FQNEAQ. CDR3 in amino acids: CASSLVRDTEAFF. For the CDR3, the DNA is TGTGCCAGCAGCCTGGTTAGGGACACTGAAGCTTTCTTT.

This clonotype turned up a few times. The chain recombines TRBV2 with TRBJ2-3; D may be TRBD2 (5 bases). Between the trimmed V and J ends, which lost 7 bases and 1 base, there was a span of 9 bases. Germline V lookup: CDR1 SNHLY, CDR2 FYNNEI. This CDR3 contains 13 residues. CDR3 DNA sequence: TGTGCCAGCAAGGTCGGGGGCACAGATACGCAGTATTTT. It translates to CASKVGGTDTQYF.

The CDR3 region has the DNA TGTGCCAGCAGGCCGAGTGAAGACAGGATCAATGGCTACACCTTC. Protein sequence: CASRPSEDRINGYTF. The chain is built from TRBV6-5 and TRBJ1-2; D is possibly TRBD1 (6 bases). CDR1 is MNHEY, CDR2 SVGAGI, per germline. The V end lost 6 bases, the J end lost 6 bases, and 20 bases lay between the germline ends. The length of the CDR3 is 15 residues.

This clonotype was counted at least ten times. The gene calls are TRBV11-2 and TRBJ2-7; tentatively, D is TRBD2 (6 bases). This CDR3 has 16 residues. Germline V gene data show CDR1 as SGHAT and CDR2 as FQNNGV. V was pared by 5 bases and J by 3 bases, with 20 bases between. The CDR3 DNA sequence: TGTGCCAGCAGCCTGGACACGGGACTCGCCGTCTACGAGCAGTACTTC. Amino acid sequence: CASSLDTGLAVYEQYF.

This clonotype was observed at least ten times. CDR3 nucleotide sequence: TGTGCCAGCAGTCTAACTTCCGGGGGCCTGGGCAGGCAGTATTTT. Amino acids: CASSLTSGGLGRQYF. The genes are TRBV27 and TRBJ2-3; D possibly uses TRBD1 or TRBD2 (6 bases each). Germline loops: CDR1 MNHEY, CDR2 SMNVEV (reference sequence). V was clipped by 5 bases and J by 11 bases, with 23 bases between them. The CDR3 runs to 15 residues.

As to this clonotype: Because the CDR3 is missing its conserved closing phenylalanine or tryptophan, this is likely a read error. J is TRBJ1-5 and V is TRBV7-2; D not resolved. This CDR3 spans 14 amino acids. V was trimmed by 3 bases and J by 1 base, leaving 7 bases between them. The germline V gene encodes CDR1 SGHTA and CDR2 FQGNSA. DNA of the CDR3: TGTGCCAGCAGCTTTGGGTGGAGCAATCAGCCCCAGCATCTT. This translates into CASSFGWSNQPQHL.

This clonotype appeared a few times. This chain connects TRBV6-1 to TRBJ1-2, with a weak D call TRBD1 (6 bases). The CDR3 consists of 15 residues. Germline CDR1 reads MNHNS; CDR2 reads SASEGT. Trimming took off 1 base at V and 8 bases at J, with 17 bases between the two ends. The CDR3 is CASSEGFNRASGYTF. The CDR3 region has the DNA TGTGCCAGCAGTGAAGGCTTTAACAGGGCTAGCGGCTACACCTTC.

J is TRBJ1-1 and V is TRBV5-1, with 8 bases fitting TRBD1. Germline CDR1 SGHRS, CDR2 YFSETQ. The ends lost 0 bases at V and 0 bases at J; junction bases unmatched: 10. This CDR3 has 18 residues. As DNA, the CDR3 is TGCGCCAGCAGCTTGGGGGACAGGTCGTTTTTTATGAACACTGAAGCTTTCTTT. Protein sequence: CASSLGDRSFFMNTEAFF. The complete variable domain, with remaining parts taken from reference TRBV5-1 and TRBJ1-1, reads KAGVTQTPRYLIKTRGQQVTLSCSPISGHRSVSWYQQTPGQGLQFLFEYFSETQRNKGNFPGRFSGRQFSNSRSEMNVSTLELGDSALYLCASSLGDRSFFMNTEAFFGQGTRLTVV.

This chain links TRBV6-5 with TRBJ1-5; D is unresolved. This CDR3 contains 13 residues. The germline gives CDR1 MNHEY, CDR2 SVGAGI. V lost 6 bases and J lost 1, with 7 bases in between. The CDR3 loop reads CASSDGSNQPQHF. CDR3 DNA: TGTGCCAGCAGCGACGGAAGCAATCAGCCCCAGCATTTT.

This clonotype was counted ten times or more. The chain joins TRBV14 to TRBJ1-1; D gene uncertain. Germline V gene sequence: CDR1 SGHDN, CDR2 FVKESK. V dropped 4 bases and J dropped 4 bases, with 10 bases sitting between them. The CDR3 totals 13 residues. CDR3 in DNA: TGTGCCAGCAGCCCCCAAGTTGTCACTGAAGCTTTCTTT. This encodes CASSPQVVTEAFF.

This clonotype was recorded a few times. The chain links TRBV20-1 to TRBJ1-1; the match to TRBD1 covers 7 bases. Trimming cost V 6 bases and J 2 bases; bases outside gene matches: 3. Germline V gene data show CDR1 as DFQATT and CDR2 as SNEGSKA (reference sequence). CDR3 length: 12 residues. The CDR3 nucleotides read TGCAGTGCCGGACAGGTCAACACTGAAGCTTTCTTT. Translation gives CSAGQVNTEAFF.

This chain joins TRBV4-2 and TRBJ2-3; possible D gene TRBD1, 6 bases. Germline V lookup: CDR1 LGHNA, CDR2 YNFKEQ. Trimming shortened V by 2 bases and J by 7 bases, and 13 bases separated the two germline ends. CDR3 length: 14 amino acids. CDR3 in amino acids: CASSQTPGHNTQYF. In DNA, the CDR3 is TGTGCCAGCAGCCAAACACCGGGACACAATACGCAGTATTTT.

The chain couples TRBV3-1 to TRBJ2-1; 7 nucleotides line up with TRBD2. Germline assignment: CDR1 LGHDT and CDR2 YNNKEL (reference sequence). The CDR3 sequence is 12 residues long. V dropped 4 bases and J dropped 8; count of bases not matched to a gene: 2. Here the CDR3 reads CASSPGGYEQFF. The CDR3 region has the DNA TGTGCCAGCAGCCCGGGGGGATATGAGCAGTTCTTC.

This clonotype occurred a few times. The V gene is TRBV6-6, the J gene TRBJ1-5, with a weak D call TRBD1 (5 bases). V lost 0 bases to trimming and J lost 0 bases, with 9 bases between them. The CDR3 sequence is 16 residues long. Germline V gene lookup returns CDR1 MNHNY and CDR2 SVGAGI (reference sequence). This CDR3 reads CASSYSGQVSNQPQHF. The CDR3 DNA follows: TGTGCCAGCAGTTACTCGGGGCAGGTTAGCAATCAGCCCCAGCATTTT.

This clonotype has a count of ten or more. V usage is TRBV13 and J usage is TRBJ2-6; D gene unclear. The CDR3 sequence is 19 residues long. Germline lookup yields CDR1 PRHDT and CDR2 FYEKMQ (reference sequence). The V and J ends lost 3 bases and 4 bases respectively, with 22 bases between them. The CDR3 DNA sequence: TGTGCCAGCAGCTTTGTTCGTTTAGGCAGATCGGAAGGGGCCAACGTCCTGACTTTC. This gives the protein CASSFVRLGRSEGANVLTF.

The rearrangement joins TRBV29-1 to TRBJ2-2, with D unclear. The CDR3 sequence is 14 residues long. Germline V gene lookup returns CDR1 SQVTM and CDR2 ANQGSEA. V lost 7 bases to trimming and J lost 0 bases, with 12 bases between them. The DNA of the CDR3 is TGCAGCGCACTAACAGTGACGAACACCGGGGAGCTGTTTTTT. Encoded protein: CSALTVTNTGELFF.